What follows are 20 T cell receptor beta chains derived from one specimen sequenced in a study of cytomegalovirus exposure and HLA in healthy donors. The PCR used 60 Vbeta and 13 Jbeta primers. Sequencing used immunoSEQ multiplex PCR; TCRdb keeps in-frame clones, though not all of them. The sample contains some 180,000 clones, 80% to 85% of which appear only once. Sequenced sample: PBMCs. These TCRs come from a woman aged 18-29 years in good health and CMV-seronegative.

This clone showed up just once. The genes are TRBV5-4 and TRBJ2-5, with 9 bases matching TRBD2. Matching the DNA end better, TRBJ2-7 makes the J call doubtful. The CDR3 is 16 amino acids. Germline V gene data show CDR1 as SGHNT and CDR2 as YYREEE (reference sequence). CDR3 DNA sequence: TGTGCCAGCAGCTTGGGGAGTAGCGGGAGCTCCTACGAGCAGTACTTC. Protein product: CASSLGSSGSSYEQYF.

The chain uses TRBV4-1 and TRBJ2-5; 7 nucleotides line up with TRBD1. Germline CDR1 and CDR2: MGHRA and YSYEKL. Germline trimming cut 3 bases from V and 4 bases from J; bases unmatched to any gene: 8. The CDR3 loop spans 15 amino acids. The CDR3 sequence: CASSQLPGQLETQYF. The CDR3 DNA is TGCGCCAGCAGCCAGCTACCGGGACAGCTAGAGACCCAGTACTTC.

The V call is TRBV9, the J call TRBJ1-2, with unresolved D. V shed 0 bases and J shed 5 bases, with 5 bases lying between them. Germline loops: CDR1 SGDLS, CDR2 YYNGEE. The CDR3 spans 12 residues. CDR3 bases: TGTGCCAGCAGCGTAGGAGGGTATGGCTACACCTTC. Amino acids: CASSVGGYGYTF.

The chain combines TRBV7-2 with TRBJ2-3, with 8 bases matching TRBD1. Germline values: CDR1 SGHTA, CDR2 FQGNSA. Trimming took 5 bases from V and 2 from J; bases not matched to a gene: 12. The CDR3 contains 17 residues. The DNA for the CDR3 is TGTGCCAGCAGCAATATCCGAGGGACAGGAATCACAGATACGCAGTATTTT. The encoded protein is CASSNIRGTGITDTQYF.

For the CDR3, the DNA is TGTGCCAGCAGCCCCACTAAAGGCTACGAGCAGTACTTC. This translates into CASSPTKGYEQYF. The V gene is TRBV7-2, the J gene TRBJ2-5; D not resolved. The J call may be wrong; the DNA end is better matched by TRBJ2-7. The CDR3 has 13 amino acids. CDR1 is SGHTA, CDR2 FQGNSA, per germline.

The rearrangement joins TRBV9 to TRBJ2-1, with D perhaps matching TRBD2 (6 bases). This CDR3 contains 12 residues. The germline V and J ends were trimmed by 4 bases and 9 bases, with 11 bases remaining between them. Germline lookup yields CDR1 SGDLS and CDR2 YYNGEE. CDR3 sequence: CASSPGSSEQFF. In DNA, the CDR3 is TGTGCCAGCAGCCCCGGGAGTAGTGAGCAGTTCTTC.

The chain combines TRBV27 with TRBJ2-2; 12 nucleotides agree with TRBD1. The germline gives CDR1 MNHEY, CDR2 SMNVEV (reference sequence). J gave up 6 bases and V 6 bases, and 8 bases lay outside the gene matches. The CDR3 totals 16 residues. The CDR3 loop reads CASSRGGQGAPGELFF. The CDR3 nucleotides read TGTGCCAGCAGCCGAGGGGGACAGGGGGCCCCCGGGGAGCTGTTTTTT.

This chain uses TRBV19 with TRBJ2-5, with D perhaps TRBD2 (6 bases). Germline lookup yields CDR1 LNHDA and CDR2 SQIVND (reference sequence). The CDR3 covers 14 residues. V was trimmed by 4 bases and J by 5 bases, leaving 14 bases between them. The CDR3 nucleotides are TGTGCCAGTAGTACTCAAGGGACTGGTGAGACCCAGTACTTC. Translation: CASSTQGTGETQYF.

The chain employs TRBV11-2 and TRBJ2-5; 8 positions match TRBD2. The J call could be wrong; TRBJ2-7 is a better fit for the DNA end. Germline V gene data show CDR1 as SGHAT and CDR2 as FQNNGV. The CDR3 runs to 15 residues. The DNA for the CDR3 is TGTGCCAGCAGCTTAAGCCCGCGGGAGGCCTACGAGCAGTACTTC. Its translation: CASSLSPREAYEQYF.

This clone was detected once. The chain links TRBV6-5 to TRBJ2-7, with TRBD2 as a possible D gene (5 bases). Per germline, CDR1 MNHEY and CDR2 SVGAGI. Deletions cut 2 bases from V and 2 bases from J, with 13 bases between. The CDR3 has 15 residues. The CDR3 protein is CASSYPGSGTYEQYF. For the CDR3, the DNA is TGTGCCAGCAGTTACCCGGGATCGGGGACCTACGAGCAGTACTTC.

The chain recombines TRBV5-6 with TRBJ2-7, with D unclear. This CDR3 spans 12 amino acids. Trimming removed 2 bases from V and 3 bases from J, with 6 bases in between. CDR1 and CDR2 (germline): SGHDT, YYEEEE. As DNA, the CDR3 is TGTGCCAGCAGCTTAAACTACTACGAGCAGTACTTC. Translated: CASSLNYYEQYF.

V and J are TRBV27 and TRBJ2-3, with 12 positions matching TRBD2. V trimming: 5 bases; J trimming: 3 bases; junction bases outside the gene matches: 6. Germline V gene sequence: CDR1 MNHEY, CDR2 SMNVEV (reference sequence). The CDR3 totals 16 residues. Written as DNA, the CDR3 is TGTGCCAGCAGTCTGCCGACTAGCGGGAGAACAGATACGCAGTATTTT. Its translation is CASSLPTSGRTDTQYF.

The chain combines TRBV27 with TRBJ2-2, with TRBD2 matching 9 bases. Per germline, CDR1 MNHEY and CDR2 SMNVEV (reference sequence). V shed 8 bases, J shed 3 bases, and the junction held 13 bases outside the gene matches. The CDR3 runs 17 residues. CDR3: CASAGGLTSGYTGELFF. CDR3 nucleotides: TGTGCCAGCGCCGGGGGCCTGACTAGCGGCTACACCGGGGAGCTGTTTTTT.

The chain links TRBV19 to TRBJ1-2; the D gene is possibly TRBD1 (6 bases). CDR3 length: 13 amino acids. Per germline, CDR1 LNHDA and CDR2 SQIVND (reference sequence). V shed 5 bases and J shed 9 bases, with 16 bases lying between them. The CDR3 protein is CASSGDNSASYTF. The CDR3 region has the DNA TGTGCCAGTAGTGGGGACAATTCCGCGAGCTACACCTTC.

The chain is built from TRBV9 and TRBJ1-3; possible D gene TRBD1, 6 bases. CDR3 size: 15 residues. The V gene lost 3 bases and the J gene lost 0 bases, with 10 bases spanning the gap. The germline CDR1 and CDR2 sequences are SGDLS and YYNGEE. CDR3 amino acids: CASSAQGISGNTIYF. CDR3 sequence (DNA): TGTGCCAGCAGCGCACAGGGAATCTCTGGAAACACCATATATTTT.

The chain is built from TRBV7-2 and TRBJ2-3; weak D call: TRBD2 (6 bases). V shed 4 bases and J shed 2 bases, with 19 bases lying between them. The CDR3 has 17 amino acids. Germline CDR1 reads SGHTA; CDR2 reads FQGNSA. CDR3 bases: TGTGCCAGCAGCTACCAAGGGACTCTTAGGGCCACAGATACGCAGTATTTT. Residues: CASSYQGTLRATDTQYF.

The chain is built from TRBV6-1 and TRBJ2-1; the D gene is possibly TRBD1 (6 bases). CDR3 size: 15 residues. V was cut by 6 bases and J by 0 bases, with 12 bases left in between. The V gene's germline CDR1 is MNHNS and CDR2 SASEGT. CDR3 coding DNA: TGTGCCAGCAGGGCCGACAGGAACTCCTACAATGAGCAGTTCTTC. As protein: CASRADRNSYNEQFF.

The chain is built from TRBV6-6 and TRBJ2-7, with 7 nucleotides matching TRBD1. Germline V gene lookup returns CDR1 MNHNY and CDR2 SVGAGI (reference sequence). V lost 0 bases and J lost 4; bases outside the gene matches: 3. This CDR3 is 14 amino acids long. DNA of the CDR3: TGTGCCAGCAGTTACTCCGGGACAGATTACGAGCAGTACTTC. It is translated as CASSYSGTDYEQYF.

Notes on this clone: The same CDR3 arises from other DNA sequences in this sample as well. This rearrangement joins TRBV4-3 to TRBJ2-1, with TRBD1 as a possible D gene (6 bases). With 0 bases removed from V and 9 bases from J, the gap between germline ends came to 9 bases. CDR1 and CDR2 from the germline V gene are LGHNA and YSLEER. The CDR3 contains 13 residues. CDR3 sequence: CASSQDWGREQFF. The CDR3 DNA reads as TGCGCCAGCAGCCAAGACTGGGGGCGTGAGCAGTTCTTC.

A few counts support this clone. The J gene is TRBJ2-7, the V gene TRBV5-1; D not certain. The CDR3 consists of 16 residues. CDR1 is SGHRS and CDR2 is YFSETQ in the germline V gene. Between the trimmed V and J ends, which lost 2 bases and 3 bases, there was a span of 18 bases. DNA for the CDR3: TGCGCCAGCAGCTTAAGGTCCCCGGGTGGCGGCTACGAGCAGTACTTC. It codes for CASSLRSPGGGYEQYF.